This T cell receptor (beta chain) was observed in a study of OX40 agonist ivuxolimab in advanced cancers. Study-wide background: Ivuxolimab, an agonistic anti-OX40 (CD134) antibody, was given to patients. Points from the study as a whole: Nonresponders included some who also had low normalized T-cell clonal expansion. Not determined was the antigen specificity of the expanded peripheral T cells.

A word on this clone: Its antigen remains unknown.

Produced via immunoSEQ multiplex PCR; TCRdb's table is partial and in-frame only. The data contain just over 30,000 clones, more than 70% of them singletons. The CDR3 is 18 amino acids. J was trimmed by 7 bases and V by 0 bases; bases with no gene match: 10. The germline gives CDR1 SGDLS, CDR2 YYNGEE. Patients with autoimmune history or systemic immunosuppression were excluded. This clonotype was obtained from an adult with an advanced solid tumor such as melanoma, head and neck, liver or kidney cancer. This rearrangement joins TRBV9 to TRBJ2-1; 13 nucleotides agree with TRBD2. This specimen consisted of CD4+ or CD8+ T cells sorted from blood, obtained in a trial of the OX40 agonist ivuxolimab. The CDR3 DNA is TGTGCCAGCAGCGTAGACCCCTACACTAGCGGGAGGGTGAATGAGCAGTTCTTC. It is translated as CASSVDPYTSGRVNEQFF.